A selection of T cell receptor beta chains follows, all from one sample in a study of cytomegalovirus exposure and HLA in healthy donors. The repertoire was sequenced with immunoSEQ multiplex PCR; TCRdb's copy has only in-frame clones and lacks some. The specimen's table records 220,000 or so clones. The sequenced sample consisted of PBMCs. The source of these receptors is a girl aged 2-9 years in good health and CMV-seropositive. CDR3s leave out the opening cysteine and the closing phenylalanine or tryptophan. The order of the fields is V gene, D gene, J gene, CDR3 protein. A D gene is named only where the DNA matches it firmly.

v_call: TRBV5-6
d_call: TRBD2
j_call: TRBJ2-1
cdr3_aa: ASSRLAVYNEQF

v_call: TRBV2
d_call: NA
j_call: TRBJ1-1
cdr3_aa: ASPFDSLRNTEAF

v_call: TRBV7-2
d_call: TRBD2
j_call: TRBJ2-2
cdr3_aa: ASSPRGTSTTGELF

v_call: TRBV5-5
d_call: NA
j_call: TRBJ2-7
cdr3_aa: ASSLPSSYEQY

v_call: TRBV28
d_call: NA
j_call: TRBJ1-1
cdr3_aa: ASDDRTSTEAF

v_call: TRBV19
d_call: NA
j_call: TRBJ1-2
cdr3_aa: ASSAGINGYT

v_call: TRBV19
d_call: TRBD1
j_call: TRBJ2-5
cdr3_aa: ASTPTGGETQY

v_call: TRBV5-6
d_call: TRBD1
j_call: TRBJ2-7
cdr3_aa: ASSLGGQGHEQY

v_call: TRBV29-1
d_call: NA
j_call: TRBJ2-2
cdr3_aa: SVEGRLNTGELF

v_call: TRBV19
d_call: NA
j_call: TRBJ2-7
cdr3_aa: ATKGQSDLYEQY

v_call: TRBV19
d_call: NA
j_call: TRBJ2-3
cdr3_aa: ASSDDLALISTDTQY

v_call: TRBV27
d_call: NA
j_call: TRBJ2-7
cdr3_aa: ASSPVQRSSYEQY

v_call: TRBV5-4
d_call: NA
j_call: TRBJ2-4
cdr3_aa: ASSLQDSRNIQY

v_call: TRBV7-2
d_call: NA
j_call: TRBJ2-3
cdr3_aa: ASSPPGLSPTDTQY

v_call: TRBV6-1
d_call: TRBD2
j_call: TRBJ2-2
cdr3_aa: ASSEASGSTGELF

v_call: TRBV15
d_call: NA
j_call: TRBJ2-5
cdr3_aa: ATSLPSSRETQY

v_call: TRBV5-1
d_call: TRBD1
j_call: TRBJ2-3
cdr3_aa: ASIPTGETDTQY

v_call: TRBV11-2
d_call: NA
j_call: TRBJ1-4
cdr3_aa: ASSFGSRIWEKLF

v_call: TRBV7-8
d_call: NA
j_call: TRBJ2-7
cdr3_aa: ASSLAGLARNYEQY

v_call: TRBV29-1
d_call: TRBD1
j_call: TRBJ1-4
cdr3_aa: SVGTVSEKLF

v_call: TRBV6-5
d_call: NA
j_call: TRBJ2-7
cdr3_aa: ASTTSGRSSYEQY

v_call: TRBV19
d_call: NA
j_call: TRBJ1-5
cdr3_aa: ASSISGRGLRKPQH

v_call: TRBV2
d_call: NA
j_call: TRBJ2-5
cdr3_aa: ASTRDAGRETQY

v_call: TRBV29-1
d_call: NA
j_call: TRBJ2-2
cdr3_aa: SVLLPLTGELL

v_call: TRBV19
d_call: NA
j_call: TRBJ1-1
cdr3_aa: ASTGGGGEAF

v_call: TRBV7-7
d_call: NA
j_call: TRBJ2-1
cdr3_aa: ASSKGPDNEQF

v_call: TRBV4-1
d_call: TRBD2
j_call: TRBJ2-1
cdr3_aa: ASSQEASGYNEQF

v_call: TRBV5-4
d_call: NA
j_call: TRBJ2-7
cdr3_aa: ASSFPGTGKYEQY

v_call: TRBV5-1
d_call: NA
j_call: TRBJ1-1
cdr3_aa: ASSLGGGRTEAF

v_call: TRBV11-3
d_call: NA
j_call: TRBJ2-3
cdr3_aa: ASSLGLMRGFGDTQY

v_call: TRBV5-1
d_call: NA
j_call: TRBJ2-3
cdr3_aa: ASSLEGVPTDTQY

v_call: TRBV27
d_call: NA
j_call: TRBJ1-6
cdr3_aa: ASSFRGNSPLH

v_call: TRBV30
d_call: TRBD1
j_call: TRBJ2-3
cdr3_aa: AWSPPAPGQGTDTQY

v_call: TRBV6-4
d_call: NA
j_call: TRBJ2-6
cdr3_aa: ASSATTLPGANVLT

v_call: TRBV5-1
d_call: TRBD2
j_call: TRBJ2-5
cdr3_aa: ASSLGASGKETQY

v_call: TRBV5-4
d_call: TRBD1
j_call: TRBJ1-3
cdr3_aa: ASSLTGSGNTIY

v_call: TRBV28
d_call: NA
j_call: TRBJ2-2
cdr3_aa: ASSLVRSNTGELF

v_call: TRBV5-1
d_call: TRBD2
j_call: TRBJ2-1
cdr3_aa: ASSFFRGDSDEQF

v_call: TRBV6-5
d_call: NA
j_call: TRBJ1-1
cdr3_aa: ASSYKRVGTEAF

v_call: TRBV18
d_call: TRBD2
j_call: TRBJ2-3
cdr3_aa: ASSLAGVRTDTQY

v_call: TRBV15
d_call: TRBD1
j_call: TRBJ1-4
cdr3_aa: ATSRSGGSTNEKLF

v_call: TRBV27
d_call: NA
j_call: TRBJ2-3
cdr3_aa: ASSFRGRGETDTQY

v_call: TRBV7-2
d_call: TRBD2
j_call: TRBJ2-1
cdr3_aa: ASSLVSGRVSYNEQF

v_call: TRBV10-3
d_call: NA
j_call: TRBJ1-2
cdr3_aa: AISEWGLYGYT

v_call: TRBV7-9
d_call: NA
j_call: TRBJ1-2
cdr3_aa: ASSLSLTGINYGYT

v_call: TRBV9
d_call: NA
j_call: TRBJ1-2
cdr3_aa: ASSVSLLSGTPFNYGYT

v_call: TRBV7-2
d_call: TRBD2
j_call: TRBJ2-7
cdr3_aa: ASSLTREKHEQY

v_call: TRBV15
d_call: NA
j_call: TRBJ2-6
cdr3_aa: ATSRDLRNSGANVLT

v_call: TRBV11-2
d_call: TRBD2
j_call: TRBJ2-3
cdr3_aa: ASSLTSGSTDTQY